Listed below are T cell receptor beta chains from one sample, sequenced in a study of identical twins. MiXCR, run by TCRdb on the 5' RACE reads, gives a single entry per CDR3 protein. The table records about 530,000 distinct CDR3 sequences, approximately 20% of them present only once. These same records also appear under a second study, on yellow fever vaccine responses in identical twins.

Sequencing was done on a sample of CD4+ T cells sorted from blood. All receptors derive from a woman aged 18-35 years in good health. Each CDR3 is given with its conserved first and last residue. The D gene is left open where the match is weak. Only some rows state a clone size, as once, few, many or a class for expanded clones.

abundance: NA
j_gene: TRBJ2-1
d_gene: NA
v_gene: TRBV12-3/TRBV12-4
CDR3nt: TGTGCCAGCAGTCGACCCCAGGGGAATGAGCAGTTCTTC
CDR3aa: CASSRPQGNEQFF

abundance: NA
j_gene: TRBJ2-1
d_gene: NA
v_gene: TRBV12-3/TRBV12-4
CDR3nt: TGTGCCAGCAGTTTATTGGTAGGGAGTGCTGCCTACAATGAGCAGTTCTTC
CDR3aa: CASSLLVGSAAYNEQFF

abundance: NA
j_gene: TRBJ1-1
d_gene: NA
v_gene: TRBV20-1
CDR3nt: TGCAGTGCTAGGGACAGAATGAACACTGAAGCTTTCTTT
CDR3aa: CSARDRMNTEAFF

abundance: NA
j_gene: TRBJ2-5
d_gene: NA
v_gene: TRBV20-1
CDR3nt: TGCAGTGCTAGAGGGGTGGGGCAAGAGACCCAGTACTTC
CDR3aa: CSARGVGQETQYF

abundance: NA
j_gene: TRBJ1-1
d_gene: TRBD1
v_gene: TRBV19
CDR3nt: TGTGCCAGTAGTACAGGACAGGGGGGTACTGAAGCTTTCTTT
CDR3aa: CASSTGQGGTEAFF

abundance: many
j_gene: TRBJ2-1
d_gene: TRBD2
v_gene: TRBV9
CDR3nt: TGTGCCAGCAGCGTTGGACTAGCGGGGGGGCTATACGGTGAGCAGTTCTTC
CDR3aa: CASSVGLAGGLYGEQFF

abundance: few
j_gene: TRBJ2-2
d_gene: TRBD2
v_gene: TRBV29-1
CDR3nt: TGCAGCATCATAGCGGGAGTGCGGAACACCGGGGAGCTGTTTTTT
CDR3aa: CSIIAGVRNTGELFF

abundance: NA
j_gene: TRBJ2-3
d_gene: NA
v_gene: TRBV20-1
CDR3nt: TGCAGTGCTAGAGGGACCCTCCCCCTCGGAGATACGCAGTATTTT
CDR3aa: CSARGTLPLGDTQYF

abundance: few
j_gene: TRBJ2-6
d_gene: NA
v_gene: TRBV11-2
CDR3nt: TGTGCCAGCAGCTTAGTGGGTCCTGGGGCCAACGTCCTGACTTTC
CDR3aa: CASSLVGPGANVLTF

abundance: few
j_gene: TRBJ1-5
d_gene: NA
v_gene: TRBV6-1
CDR3nt: TGTGCCAGCAGTCAATGGAAGCAGAGCAATCAGCCCCAGCATTTT
CDR3aa: CASSQWKQSNQPQHF

abundance: few
j_gene: TRBJ2-1
d_gene: NA
v_gene: TRBV15
CDR3nt: TGTGCCACCACCCCCGGGGTAATAAATGAGCAGTTCTTC
CDR3aa: CATTPGVINEQFF

abundance: few
j_gene: TRBJ2-1
d_gene: NA
v_gene: TRBV5-1
CDR3nt: TGCGCCAGCAGCTTGGAGTCCGGGGGATGGACTGAGCAGTTCTTC
CDR3aa: CASSLESGGWTEQFF

abundance: NA
j_gene: TRBJ2-1
d_gene: TRBD1
v_gene: TRBV5-5
CDR3nt: TGTGCCAGCAGCTTCGGGACAGGGGGTAATGAGCAGTTCTTC
CDR3aa: CASSFGTGGNEQFF

abundance: NA
j_gene: TRBJ2-2
d_gene: NA
v_gene: TRBV7-9
CDR3nt: TGTGCCAGCAGCTTTTCTCAGGGTACCGGGGAGCTGTTTTTT
CDR3aa: CASSFSQGTGELFF

abundance: NA
j_gene: TRBJ1-4
d_gene: TRBD1
v_gene: TRBV28
CDR3nt: TGTGCCAGCAGTTTATTGGGACAGGGGGCAACTAATGAAAAACTGTTTTTT
CDR3aa: CASSLLGQGATNEKLFF

abundance: NA
j_gene: TRBJ2-1
d_gene: NA
v_gene: TRBV7-9
CDR3nt: TGTGCCAGCAGCACCAACAAGGCCAGTGATGAGCAGTTCTTC
CDR3aa: CASSTNKASDEQFF

abundance: NA
j_gene: TRBJ2-2
d_gene: TRBD2
v_gene: TRBV11-1
CDR3nt: TGTGCCAGCAGCCTTTCCCCCGGGGGGTTCGCGAACACCGGGGAGCTGTTTTTT
CDR3aa: CASSLSPGGFANTGELFF

abundance: NA
j_gene: TRBJ2-1
d_gene: TRBD2
v_gene: TRBV27
CDR3nt: TGTGCCAGCAGTTCACTAGCGGGGTACTACAATGAGCAGTTCTTC
CDR3aa: CASSSLAGYYNEQFF

abundance: NA
j_gene: TRBJ1-2
d_gene: NA
v_gene: TRBV10-3
CDR3nt: TGTGCCATCAGTGAAGGACCGTCGTATGGCTACACCTTC
CDR3aa: CAISEGPSYGYTF

abundance: NA
j_gene: TRBJ1-1
d_gene: NA
v_gene: TRBV12-3/TRBV12-4
CDR3nt: TGTGCCAGCAGTTACCGGGATGCCCACACTGAAGCTTTCTTT
CDR3aa: CASSYRDAHTEAFF

abundance: NA
j_gene: TRBJ2-7
d_gene: NA
v_gene: TRBV6-1
CDR3nt: TGTGCCAGCAGCCGGGGTTGGTCTGGGACCAACTACGAGCAGTACTTC
CDR3aa: CASSRGWSGTNYEQYF

abundance: few
j_gene: TRBJ2-1
d_gene: TRBD1
v_gene: TRBV7-3
CDR3nt: TGTGCCAGCAGCCGGGGACAGCTCTACAATGAGCAGTTCTTC
CDR3aa: CASSRGQLYNEQFF

abundance: few
j_gene: TRBJ2-2
d_gene: NA
v_gene: TRBV7-9
CDR3nt: TGTGCCAGCAGCTTTGGCGCGGGGATGAACACCGGGGAGCTGTTTTTT
CDR3aa: CASSFGAGMNTGELFF

abundance: NA
j_gene: TRBJ2-5
d_gene: NA
v_gene: TRBV6-6
CDR3nt: TGTGCCAGCAGCTTCGGACTGGGAGAGACCCAGTACTTC
CDR3aa: CASSFGLGETQYF

abundance: few
j_gene: TRBJ2-5
d_gene: TRBD2
v_gene: TRBV5-1
CDR3nt: TGCGCCAGCAGCTTCCCATCCAGGGGGTCTAGCGGGAAAGAGACCCAGTACTTC
CDR3aa: CASSFPSRGSSGKETQYF

abundance: NA
j_gene: TRBJ2-7
d_gene: TRBD2
v_gene: TRBV4-2
CDR3nt: TGTGCCAGCAGCCCCAGGACTAGCGGGACCTCCTACGAGCAGTACTTC
CDR3aa: CASSPRTSGTSYEQYF

abundance: many
j_gene: TRBJ1-1
d_gene: TRBD1
v_gene: TRBV12-3/TRBV12-4
CDR3nt: TGTGCCAGCAGTCCCGGACAGGGGGGAAACACTGAAGCTTTCTTT
CDR3aa: CASSPGQGGNTEAFF

abundance: NA
j_gene: TRBJ2-3
d_gene: NA
v_gene: TRBV20-1
CDR3nt: TGCAGTGCTAGAGATGGTGGGGTTGGCACAGATACGCAGTATTTT
CDR3aa: CSARDGGVGTDTQYF

abundance: few
j_gene: TRBJ2-2
d_gene: TRBD2
v_gene: TRBV11-2
CDR3nt: TGTGCCAGCAGCTTAGTTAGGCCGACGAGGACTAGCGGGGCGAACGGGGAGCTGTTTTTT
CDR3aa: CASSLVRPTRTSGANGELFF

abundance: NA
j_gene: TRBJ1-6
d_gene: NA
v_gene: TRBV7-8
CDR3nt: TGTGCCAGCAGCCCAATGGCACAGGTTAATTCACCCCTCCACTTT
CDR3aa: CASSPMAQVNSPLHF

abundance: few
j_gene: TRBJ2-3
d_gene: TRBD2
v_gene: TRBV12-3/TRBV12-4
CDR3nt: TGTGCCAGCAGTCTCCCGGGACTAGCGGGGGCAGATACGCAGTATTTT
CDR3aa: CASSLPGLAGADTQYF

abundance: few
j_gene: TRBJ2-4
d_gene: NA
v_gene: TRBV2
CDR3nt: TGTGCCAGCAGTGATTCAGAAGGGGTCAAAAACATTCAGTACTTC
CDR3aa: CASSDSEGVKNIQYF

abundance: NA
j_gene: TRBJ2-1
d_gene: TRBD2
v_gene: TRBV7-9
CDR3nt: TGTGCCAGCAGCCACTTAGGGACTAGCAGACACAATGAGCAGTTCTTC
CDR3aa: CASSHLGTSRHNEQFF

abundance: NA
j_gene: TRBJ2-4
d_gene: NA
v_gene: TRBV9
CDR3nt: TGTGCCAGCAGCGCTGTTCCCCACTCTCCCAACTTACGGGAATGGAGAAACATTCAGTACTTC
CDR3aa: CASSAVPHSPNLREWRNIQYF

abundance: few
j_gene: TRBJ2-4
d_gene: NA
v_gene: TRBV2
CDR3nt: TGTGCCAGCATAAAGTCCCTAGCCAAAAACATTCAGTACTTC
CDR3aa: CASIKSLAKNIQYF

abundance: NA
j_gene: TRBJ2-6
d_gene: TRBD2
v_gene: TRBV3-1
CDR3nt: TGTGCCAGCACCTCCGGGGGGTACTTCGGTCCTGGGGCCAACGTCCTGACTTTC
CDR3aa: CASTSGGYFGPGANVLTF

abundance: NA
j_gene: TRBJ2-7
d_gene: NA
v_gene: TRBV24-1
CDR3nt: TGTGCCACCAGTGAGTACCGGGACGGATTCTACGAGCAGTACTTC
CDR3aa: CATSEYRDGFYEQYF

abundance: many
j_gene: TRBJ2-1
d_gene: TRBD2
v_gene: TRBV10-3
CDR3nt: TGTGCCATCAGTCGCGGGACTAGCGGGGGAGGTAATGAGCAGTTCTTC
CDR3aa: CAISRGTSGGGNEQFF

abundance: NA
j_gene: TRBJ1-3
d_gene: NA
v_gene: TRBV4-1
CDR3nt: TGCGCCAGCAGCCAAGATTCGTATGGAAACACCATATATTTT
CDR3aa: CASSQDSYGNTIYF

abundance: NA
j_gene: TRBJ2-7
d_gene: NA
v_gene: TRBV19
CDR3nt: TGTGCCAGTAGTATAAGTGGATTCGACGAGCAGTACTTC
CDR3aa: CASSISGFDEQYF

abundance: NA
j_gene: TRBJ2-2
d_gene: TRBD1
v_gene: TRBV2
CDR3nt: TGTGCCAGCAGTCCAGACAGGGCTCGGAACGGGGAGCTGTTTTTT
CDR3aa: CASSPDRARNGELFF

abundance: few
j_gene: TRBJ2-1
d_gene: NA
v_gene: TRBV7-9
CDR3nt: TGTGCCAGCAGCGACCAGGGCGATGAGCAGTTCTTC
CDR3aa: CASSDQGDEQFF

abundance: few
j_gene: TRBJ1-6
d_gene: TRBD1
v_gene: TRBV27
CDR3nt: TGTGCCAGCAGTTCTTTGACAGGGGCCTCACCCCTCCACTTT
CDR3aa: CASSSLTGASPLHF

abundance: NA
j_gene: TRBJ1-4
d_gene: NA
v_gene: TRBV2
CDR3nt: TGTGCCAGCAGTGCAAGACAGGTCTCTAATGAAAAACTGTTTTTT
CDR3aa: CASSARQVSNEKLFF

abundance: many
j_gene: TRBJ2-1
d_gene: NA
v_gene: TRBV12-3/TRBV12-4
CDR3nt: TGTGCCAGCAGTTCCGCCGGTGGGGGATCGGGTGAGCAGTTCTTC
CDR3aa: CASSSAGGGSGEQFF

abundance: NA
j_gene: TRBJ1-6
d_gene: NA
v_gene: TRBV12-3/TRBV12-4
CDR3nt: TGTGCCAGCACCCTTGGCGGGGTTTTAAATTCACCCCTCCACTTT
CDR3aa: CASTLGGVLNSPLHF

abundance: NA
j_gene: TRBJ1-6
d_gene: NA
v_gene: TRBV7-9
CDR3nt: TGTGCCAGCAGCCTCGGACAGCTATCACCCCTCCACTTT
CDR3aa: CASSLGQLSPLHF

abundance: once
j_gene: TRBJ2-7
d_gene: NA
v_gene: TRBV2
CDR3nt: TGTGCCAGCAGTGAAGCGACTATTCAATACGAGCAGTACTTC
CDR3aa: CASSEATIQYEQYF

abundance: few
j_gene: TRBJ2-6
d_gene: NA
v_gene: TRBV12-3/TRBV12-4
CDR3nt: TGTGCCAGCAGTTCTGGCAGATCCTTCTCTGGGGCCAACGTCCTGACTTTC
CDR3aa: CASSSGRSFSGANVLTF